The entry below describes one T cell receptor beta chain. Its antigen is unknown. Measured with immunoSEQ multiplex PCR; TCRdb has only the in-frame clones, and not every one. The table shows 200,000 to 250,000 clones, with just over 90% occurring only once. This sample stems from a study of T cell responses to AZD1222 COVID-19 vaccine. Germline V gene lookup returns CDR1 KGHSH and CDR2 LQKENI. V lost 5 bases and J lost 2, with 18 bases in between. This CDR3 has 16 amino acids. Overall study results and limits: Seropositive at baseline were only six AZD1222 recipients.

The clonotype originates from an adult in good health. The gene calls are TRBV18 and TRBJ2-5; weak D call: TRBD1 (5 bases). The sample was peripheral blood, taken on day 0 of MenACWY control vaccination. This CDR3 is CASSAALGQTQETQYF. CDR3 bases: TGTGCCAGCTCAGCCGCCCTGGGGCAGACGCAAGAGACCCAGTACTTC.